This TCR beta chain appears in the sequencing data of a study of EBV T-cell therapy then PD-1 blockade in nasopharyngeal carcinoma. The CDR3 totals 13 residues. V lost 2 bases to trimming and J lost 6 bases, with 10 bases between them. Time point reported: 266 days after commencement of treatment, after nivolumab therapy. Treatment in this sample: AdE1-LMPpoly-expanded autologous EBV-specific T-cell therapy followed by anti-PD-1 nivolumab. Produced via immunoSEQ multiplex PCR; TCRdb's table is partial and in-frame only. The table shows over 20,000 clones, with around 80% occurring only once. This clone is a singleton in its sample. Its antigen is still unknown.

Source: CD8+ T cells from blood, taken around day 240 from a patient whose treatment included autologous EBV-specific T cells and nivolumab. This TCR was recovered from a man in his forties or fifties with nasopharyngeal carcinoma. The chain carries TRBV12-3 or TRBV12-4 and TRBJ2-5, with unresolved D. Written as DNA, the CDR3 is TGTGCCAGCAGTTTAATTGGCTTGCAGACCCAGTACTTC. The encoded protein is CASSLIGLQTQYF.